This entry lists 17 T cell receptor beta chains sequenced from one sample in a study of OX40 agonist ivuxolimab in advanced cancers. Library creation used the immunoSEQ multiplex PCR assay. TCRdb retrieved this table from immuneACCESS and kept in-frame rearrangements only. Not all clones are present; in checked studies, unresolved V genes account for under half, and no reason is known for the remainder. Recorded for this sample are roughly 65,000 clones; about 84% of them occurred a single time. Approximately 10% of the sample is taken by the ten largest. This specimen was CD4+ or CD8+ T cells sorted from blood, taken in a trial of the OX40 agonist ivuxolimab. These receptors all stem from an adult with an advanced solid tumor such as melanoma, head and neck, liver or kidney cancer.

The chain recombines TRBV7-2 with TRBJ1-2; D gene ambiguous. Germline CDR1 SGHTA, CDR2 FQGNSA. This CDR3 is 13 amino acids long. Trimming left V 0 bases short and J 3 bases short, with 5 bases between. The CDR3 loop reads CASSLARDYGYTF. The CDR3 DNA reads as TGTGCCAGCAGCTTAGCGCGAGACTATGGCTACACCTTC.

The chain is built from TRBV5-1 and TRBJ2-1; D is perhaps TRBD2 (6 bases). Trimming took off 0 bases at V and 0 bases at J, with 7 bases between the two ends. Germline loops: CDR1 SGHRS, CDR2 YFSETQ. This CDR3 is built from 15 residues. CDR3 protein: CASSLAGSSYNEQFF. The DNA for the CDR3 is TGCGCCAGCAGCTTGGCCGGGAGCTCCTACAATGAGCAGTTCTTC.

V usage is TRBV30 and J usage is TRBJ2-2; D ambiguous. Trimming stripped 4 bases from V and 1 base from J, with 10 bases between. Germline loops: CDR1 GTSNPN, CDR2 SVGIG (reference sequence). The length of the CDR3 is 14 residues. The DNA of the CDR3 is TGTGCCTGGAAATGGATTGGGAACACCGGGGAGCTGTTTTTT. It codes for CAWKWIGNTGELFF. Full variable domain (outside the CDR3, taken from reference TRBV30 and TRBJ2-2): SQTIHQWPATLVQPVGSPLSLECTVEGTSNPNLYWYRQAAGRGLQLLFYSVGIGQISSEVPQNLSASRPQDRQFILSSKKLLLSDSGFYLCAWKWIGNTGELFFGEGSRLTVL.

This chain connects TRBV30 to TRBJ2-1, with 7 bases that match TRBD1. Germline V lookup: CDR1 GTSNPN, CDR2 SVGIG (reference sequence). The junction had 8 bases not matched to a gene; V was cut back by 3 bases and J by 9 bases. CDR3 length equals 13 residues. CDR3 in amino acids: CAWRRQGDAEQFF. CDR3 nucleotides: TGTGCCTGGAGAAGACAGGGTGATGCTGAGCAGTTCTTC.

The rearrangement joins TRBV19 to TRBJ1-5; D is uncertain. From germline, CDR1 is LNHDA and CDR2 SQIVND (reference sequence). The CDR3 is made up of 14 amino acids. Trimming stripped 8 bases from V and 4 bases from J, with 15 bases between. The CDR3 loop is CASEMGGSNQPQHF. CDR3 nucleotide sequence: TGTGCCAGTGAGATGGGAGGGAGTAATCAGCCCCAGCATTTT.

The V call is TRBV15, the J call TRBJ2-5; the match to TRBD2 covers 9 bases. Germline V gene sequence: CDR1 LNHNV, CDR2 YYDKDF (reference sequence). The junction had 3 bases not matched to a gene; V was cut back by 3 bases and J by 1 base. This CDR3 is 15 amino acids long. CDR3: CATSRSAGGQETQYF. The CDR3 region has the DNA TGTGCCACCAGCAGGTCAGCGGGGGGCCAAGAGACCCAGTACTTC.

This sequence joins TRBV7-8 and TRBJ2-2, with 10 bases lining up with TRBD2. The CDR3 consists of 14 residues. The V and J ends lost 8 bases and 1 base, in that order; junction bases with no gene match: 1. Germline lookup yields CDR1 SGHVS and CDR2 FQNEAQ. For the CDR3, the DNA is TGTGCCAGCCGACTAGCGGGGAACACCGGGGAGCTGTTTTTT. Its translation: CASRLAGNTGELFF.

The rearrangement links TRBV6-6 to TRBJ1-2, with 7 positions matching TRBD1. J gave up 6 bases and V 0 bases, and 7 bases lay outside the gene matches. The CDR3 is 15 amino acids. Germline CDR1 reads MNHNY; CDR2 reads SVGAGI (reference sequence). CDR3 protein: CASSYSQGGNNGYTF. The CDR3 region has the DNA TGTGCCAGCAGTTACTCGCAGGGGGGCAACAATGGCTACACCTTC.

The rearrangement joins TRBV18 to TRBJ1-5; 8 bases fit TRBD1. Germline-derived CDR1 and CDR2 are KGHSH and LQKENI. V was pared by 4 bases and J by 5 bases, with 4 bases of the junction left unmatched. The CDR3 is made up of 14 amino acids. The CDR3 here is CASSQDRADQPQHF. The DNA for the CDR3 is TGTGCCAGCTCACAGGACAGGGCCGATCAGCCCCAGCATTTT.

V gene TRBV19 combines with J gene TRBJ1-6, with 7 bases fitting TRBD1. This CDR3 comprises 15 residues. CDR1 is LNHDA, CDR2 SQIVND, per germline (reference sequence). The V segment lost 3 bases and the J segment 4 bases; nucleotides outside the gene matches: 3. DNA for the CDR3: TGTGCCAGTAGTATGGGACAGTCGTATAATTCACCCCTCCACTTT. The encoded protein is CASSMGQSYNSPLHF.

The V and J genes are TRBV30 and TRBJ1-1; D is ambiguous. Trimming removed 1 base at V and 6 bases at J, with 9 bases between. This CDR3 spans 12 amino acids. Germline V gene lookup returns CDR1 GTSNPN and CDR2 SVGIG (reference sequence). The CDR3 loop reads CAWSGGLPEAFF. The CDR3, as DNA: TGTGCCTGGAGTGGCGGGCTACCTGAAGCTTTCTTT.

V is TRBV5-5 and J is TRBJ2-5, with D perhaps matching TRBD1 (5 bases). CDR1 is SGHKS, CDR2 YYEKEE, per germline (reference sequence). The CDR3 loop spans 14 amino acids. V lost 3 bases and J 2 bases, leaving 11 bases between the germline ends. In nucleotides, the CDR3 is TGTGCCAGCAGCTCACAGGTCTTTCAAGAGACCCAGTACTTC. Amino acids: CASSSQVFQETQYF.

The chain links TRBV18 to TRBJ2-3; D is ambiguous. V lost 5 bases, J lost 0 bases, and 6 bases lay in between. This CDR3 region has 13 residues. Germline V lookup: CDR1 KGHSH, CDR2 LQKENI. The CDR3 loop reads CASSSSSTDTQYF. The CDR3 nucleotides read TGTGCCAGCTCATCATCTAGCACAGATACGCAGTATTTT.

V usage is TRBV21-1 and J usage is TRBJ2-7; TRBD2, the D gene given by the table, was not confirmed from the DNA. TRBV21-1 is a known pseudogene. There are 17 residues in the CDR3. This CDR3 is CASSKTSSGGPTYEQYV. CDR3 nucleotide sequence: TGTGCCAGCAGCAAGACGTCTAGCGGGGGCCCTACCTACGAGCAGTACGTC.

The CDR3 is CSVEGAYTDTQYF. The CDR3 coding sequence is TGCAGCGTTGAGGGGGCCTACACAGATACGCAGTATTTT. The genes are TRBV29-1 and TRBJ2-3; D is perhaps TRBD1 (6 bases). The CDR3 covers 13 residues. The germline gives CDR1 SQVTM, CDR2 ANQGSEA. Trimming took 3 bases from V and 2 from J, leaving 9 bases between them.

V and J are TRBV7-9 and TRBJ2-1; no firm D call. CDR3 length equals 12 residues. CDR1 and CDR2 (germline): SEHNR, FQNEAQ (reference sequence). V was pared by 3 bases and J by 6 bases, with 6 bases between. This chain's CDR3 is CASSFPVNEQFF. As DNA, the CDR3 is TGTGCCAGCAGCTTTCCCGTCAATGAGCAGTTCTTC.

The V and J genes are TRBV19 and TRBJ1-4; the match to TRBD1 covers 10 bases. Germline V gene data show CDR1 as LNHDA and CDR2 as SQIVND (reference sequence). The J segment lost 8 bases and the V segment lost 5 bases, leaving 5 bases of the junction unmatched. The CDR3 totals 14 residues. The CDR3 sequence: CASSWGTGDEKLFF. DNA of the CDR3: TGTGCCAGTAGTTGGGGGACAGGGGACGAAAAACTGTTTTTT.